One sample yielded the 21 T cell receptor beta chains listed below, sequenced in a study of blood T cell repertoires in COVID-19. Data came from immunoSEQ multiplex PCR; TCRdb stores just in-frame clones and leaves some out. The sample comprises more than 90,000 clones, 60% to 85% of which are singletons, and roughly 6.2% rests with the top ten. The sequenced sample was peripheral blood. The receptors were gathered from a man between 65 and 85 years old with acute or convalescent COVID-19.

This clone has a count of ten or more. This chain uses TRBV10-3 with TRBJ1-5, with 8 bases aligning to TRBD1. The CDR3 is made up of 14 amino acids. Germline CDR1 reads ENHRY; CDR2 reads SYGVKD. Unmatched junction bases numbered 3, after V lost 4 bases and J lost 4 bases. CDR3 DNA: TGTGCCATCAGTGTTACAGGGGGTAATCAGCCCCAGCATTTT. It yields the protein CAISVTGGNQPQHF.

The V call is TRBV18, the J call TRBJ2-3, with D perhaps TRBD2 (5 bases). CDR3 size: 16 residues. Germline CDR1 and CDR2: KGHSH and LQKENI. Deletions cut 3 bases from V and 0 bases from J, with 13 bases between. The CDR3 spells CASSPRGGPSTDTQYF. The CDR3 bases are TGTGCCAGCTCACCCCGTGGAGGCCCTAGCACAGATACGCAGTATTTT.

On this clone itself: An end of the junction differs from the germline gene, which may be a read error. This chain connects TRBV28 to TRBJ2-1, with a possible D match to TRBD1 (7 bases). Germline V gives CDR1 MDHEN, CDR2 SYDVKM. The CDR3 has 14 residues. This CDR3 is CASSKQRAGQSQIF. Written as DNA, the CDR3 is TGTGCCAGCAGTAAGCAGAGGGCGGGACAGAGCCAGATCTTC. The variable domain in full, completed from reference TRBV28 and TRBJ2-1, reads DVKVTQSSRYLVKRTGEKVFLECVQDMDHENMFWYRQDPGLGLRLIYFSYDVKMKEKGDIPEGYSVSREKKERFSLILESASTNQTSMYLCASSKQRAGQSQIFGPGTRLTVL.

J is TRBJ2-5 and V is TRBV10-3, with 7 bases that match TRBD1. Trimming at V came to 3 bases and at J to 3 bases, leaving 10 bases not matched to a gene. CDR3 length equals 16 residues. The V gene's germline CDR1 is ENHRY and CDR2 SYGVKD. This CDR3 is CAISDTRRDSKETQYF. CDR3 DNA: TGTGCCATCAGTGACACCCGCCGGGACAGTAAAGAGACCCAGTACTTC.

V and J are TRBV28 and TRBJ2-4, with TRBD1 identical over 7 bases. The CDR3 has 14 amino acids. V trimming: 9 bases; J trimming: 6 bases; junction bases outside the gene matches: 11. The germline V gene has CDR1 MDHEN and CDR2 SYDVKM. The CDR3 here is CASGAPGQINIQYF. As DNA, the CDR3 is TGTGCCAGTGGAGCCCCGGGACAGATAAACATTCAGTACTTC.

The chain has TRBV25-1 and TRBJ2-7; D unclear. The V end lost 2 bases, the J end lost 0 bases, and 5 bases lay between the germline ends. Germline values: CDR1 MGHDK, CDR2 SYGVNS. This CDR3 spans 13 amino acids. As DNA, the CDR3 is TGTGCCAGCAGTGAAGGCAACTCCTACGAGCAGTACTTC. Protein product: CASSEGNSYEQYF.

Only a few counts were recorded for this clone. The V call is TRBV29-1, the J call TRBJ1-2, with 7 bases fitting TRBD1. Trimming removed 6 bases from V and 7 bases from J; junction bases left unmatched: 14. This CDR3 spans 14 amino acids. CDR1 and CDR2 from the germline V gene are SQVTM and ANQGSEA. The CDR3 loop reads CSVDHQGEYSGYTF. DNA for the CDR3: TGCAGCGTCGACCATCAGGGGGAATATAGTGGCTACACCTTC.

V usage is TRBV7-8 and J usage is TRBJ2-1; 7 nucleotides match TRBD2. Trimming took 5 bases from V and 3 from J; bases not matched to a gene: 7. This CDR3 is built from 15 residues. CDR1 SGHVS and CDR2 FQNEAQ come from the germline V gene. CDR3: CASSRSGFFYNEQFF. Written as DNA, the CDR3 is TGTGCCAGCAGCCGTAGCGGGTTTTTCTACAATGAGCAGTTCTTC.

As DNA, the CDR3 is TGTGCCTGGAAGAAGGGACAGCCGAACACCGGGGAGCTGTTTTTT. This codes for CAWKKGQPNTGELFF. The chain is built from TRBV30 and TRBJ2-2, with TRBD1 matching 7 bases. Germline V gene sequence: CDR1 GTSNPN, CDR2 SVGIG (reference sequence). The CDR3 totals 15 residues. The J segment lost 0 bases and the V segment lost 4 bases, leaving 5 bases of the junction unmatched.

This chain joins TRBV5-1 and TRBJ2-7; 7 bases match TRBD2. The V gene end was trimmed by 4 bases and the J gene end by 0 bases; junction bases not matched to a gene: 16. Per the germline V gene, CDR1 is SGHRS and CDR2 is YFSETQ. This CDR3 is built from 18 residues. The CDR3 DNA is TGCGCCAGCAGCCAGATTCATGATGGCCTAGCGGACTCCTACGAGCAGTACTTC. It translates to CASSQIHDGLADSYEQYF.

V usage is TRBV19 and J usage is TRBJ2-3, with TRBD2 matching over 12 bases. Germline values: CDR1 LNHDA, CDR2 SQIVND (reference sequence). This CDR3 has 16 residues. V lost 5 bases to trimming and J lost 8 bases; unmatched junction nucleotides: 11. This CDR3 is CASSPGTSGLQGTQYF. DNA for the CDR3: TGTGCCAGTAGTCCAGGGACTAGCGGGCTCCAGGGTACGCAGTATTTT. Full variable domain (rest looked up from reference TRBV19 and TRBJ2-3): DGGITQSPKYLFRKEGQNVTLSCEQNLNHDAMYWYRQDPGQGLRLIYYSQIVNDFQKGDIAEGYSVSREKKESFPLTVTSAQKNPTAFYLCASSPGTSGLQGTQYFGPGTRLTVL.

This rearrangement joins TRBV2 to TRBJ1-6; 8 positions agree with TRBD1. The CDR3 length is 18 residues. The germline V gene encodes CDR1 SNHLY and CDR2 FYNNEI. The V and J ends lost 0 bases and 7 bases, in that order; junction bases with no gene match: 11. CDR3 bases: TGTGCCAGCAGTGAAGCCCGACAGGGGAACGAGTTGAATTCACCCCTCCACTTT. As protein: CASSEARQGNELNSPLHF.

This sequence joins TRBV19 and TRBJ1-6; the match to TRBD1 covers 7 bases. J gave up 7 bases and V 6 bases, and 3 bases lay outside the gene matches. CDR1 is LNHDA, CDR2 SQIVND, per germline (reference sequence). This CDR3 contains 13 residues. The CDR3 nucleotides read TGTGCCAGTAGAACGGACAGGAATTCACCCCTCCACTTT. Translation: CASRTDRNSPLHF.

The chain links TRBV7-9 to TRBJ1-2; D is ambiguous. Between the trimmed V and J ends, which lost 1 base and 6 bases, there was a span of 9 bases. This CDR3 has 13 amino acids. From germline, CDR1 is SEHNR and CDR2 FQNEAQ (reference sequence). The CDR3 DNA reads as TGTGCCAGCAGCTTAGGTCAGGCGCATGGCTACACCTTC. It codes for CASSLGQAHGYTF.

V is TRBV20-1 and J is TRBJ2-2; TRBD1 might be the D (6 bases). This CDR3 is 13 amino acids long. V gave up 3 bases and J gave up 3 bases, with 8 bases separating them. Looked up from germline, CDR1 is DFQATT and CDR2 is SNEGSKA (reference sequence). CDR3 DNA: TGCAGTGCTAGTGGGGGCGACACCGGGGAGCTGTTTTTT. It translates to CSASGGDTGELFF.

This sequence joins TRBV20-1 and TRBJ2-7; weak D call: TRBD1 (5 bases). CDR1 and CDR2 from the germline V gene are DFQATT and SNEGSKA (reference sequence). Trimming pared 3 bases from V and 6 bases from J, leaving 15 bases between. This CDR3 is 13 amino acids long. The CDR3 region has the DNA TGCAGTGCTAGTCCCTGGCAGGGATCCGAGCAGTACTTC. It translates to CSASPWQGSEQYF.

J is TRBJ1-6 and V is TRBV30; 7 nucleotides line up with TRBD1. Germline V gene lookup returns CDR1 GTSNPN and CDR2 SVGIG (reference sequence). Trimming cost V 5 bases and J 7 bases; bases outside gene matches: 8. This CDR3 is built from 14 residues. CDR3 sequence (DNA): TGTGCCTGGGAAAAGGGGGCAAGGAATTCACCCCTCCACTTT. Translation gives CAWEKGARNSPLHF.

The chain employs TRBV5-1 and TRBJ1-5, with 7 bases lining up with TRBD1. This CDR3 contains 14 residues. The V gene end was trimmed by 0 bases and the J gene end by 6 bases; junction bases not matched to a gene: 3. Per germline, CDR1 SGHRS and CDR2 YFSETQ. The CDR3 loop is CASSLDAGGQPQHF. The CDR3 region has the DNA TGCGCCAGCAGCTTGGATGCAGGGGGTCAGCCCCAGCATTTT.

The chain employs TRBV2 and TRBJ1-4; D is perhaps TRBD1 (5 bases). Germline assignment: CDR1 SNHLY and CDR2 FYNNEI. The ends were cut back, 5 bases at V and 4 bases at J, with 14 bases in the middle. CDR3 length equals 15 residues. CDR3 bases: TGTGCCAGCAGTTTCACTCGGGGGTTTAATGAAAAACTGTTTTTT. Its translation is CASSFTRGFNEKLFF.

This clone was seen only a few times. The chain employs TRBV6-6 and TRBJ2-7, with TRBD1 matching over 7 bases. The CDR3 covers 15 residues. Trimming cost V 0 bases and J 0 bases; bases outside gene matches: 2. CDR1 and CDR2 (germline): MNHNY, SVGAGI (reference sequence). The CDR3 protein is CASSYSQGFSYEQYF. The DNA for the CDR3 is TGTGCCAGCAGTTACTCACAGGGGTTCTCCTACGAGCAGTACTTC.

The CDR3 is CASSLAGSGETQYF. The CDR3 DNA is TGTGCCAGCAGTCTAGCGGGGAGTGGGGAGACCCAGTACTTC. This rearrangement joins TRBV6-5 to TRBJ2-5; 9 bases agree with TRBD2. The ends lost 5 bases at V and 5 bases at J; junction bases unmatched: 6. CDR3 length: 14 amino acids. Looked up from germline, CDR1 is MNHEY and CDR2 is SVGAGI.